Listed below are T cell receptor beta chains from one sample, sequenced in a study of cytomegalovirus exposure and HLA in healthy donors. The protocol was immunoSEQ multiplex PCR, while the TCRdb copy is restricted to in-frame clones and leaves out a portion. The repertoire holds under 350,000 clones, with around 85% as singletons. Sequencing was carried out using PBMCs. These receptors came from a woman aged 18-35 years in good health and CMV-seronegative. CDR3s include the opening cysteine and the closing phenylalanine or tryptophan. The D gene is left open where the match is weak. The size entry is marked missing in some rows and otherwise reads once, few, many or a size class.

clone_size: NA; cdr3_length: 14; d_call: NA; j_call: TRBJ1-1; v_call: TRBV6-5; cdr3_nt: TGTGCCAGCTCGAAGGAGGCAGGGAACACTGAAGCTTTCTTT; cdr3_aa: CASSKEAGNTEAFF
clone_size: once; cdr3_length: 15; d_call: TRBD2; j_call: TRBJ2-1; v_call: TRBV12-5; cdr3_nt: TGTGCTAGTGGTTTGAGCCTAGCGGGAGGACACGAGCAGTTCTTC; cdr3_aa: CASGLSLAGGHEQFF
clone_size: NA; cdr3_length: 13; d_call: NA; j_call: TRBJ1-2; v_call: TRBV28; cdr3_nt: TGTGCCAGCAGTTTAAGTTCTTCCAGGGGCTACACCTTC; cdr3_aa: CASSLSSSRGYTF
clone_size: few; cdr3_length: 15; d_call: NA; j_call: TRBJ1-1; v_call: TRBV5-1; cdr3_nt: TGCGCCAGCACGGGGGACGGAGGTAGGTCCACTGAAGCTTTCTTT; cdr3_aa: CASTGDGGRSTEAFF
clone_size: NA; cdr3_length: 16; d_call: TRBD1; j_call: TRBJ1-1; v_call: TRBV28; cdr3_nt: TGTGCCAGCTCTTTGCCGGGACAGACCCAGAACACTGAAGCTTTCTTT; cdr3_aa: CASSLPGQTQNTEAFF
clone_size: NA; cdr3_length: 16; d_call: NA; j_call: TRBJ2-7; v_call: TRBV7-9; cdr3_nt: TGTGCCAGCAGCTTAGCGCGGGGCAGTTTCTCCTACGAGCAGTACTTC; cdr3_aa: CASSLARGSFSYEQYF
clone_size: NA; cdr3_length: 15; d_call: NA; j_call: TRBJ1-5; v_call: TRBV18; cdr3_nt: TGTGCCAGCTCACCCGATGCAGGGGAGGGTCAGCCCCAGCATTTT; cdr3_aa: CASSPDAGEGQPQHF
clone_size: NA; cdr3_length: 15; d_call: TRBD1; j_call: TRBJ2-7; v_call: TRBV10-2; cdr3_nt: TGCGCCAGCAGTACCGGGACAGGGAACTCCTACGAGCAGTACTTC; cdr3_aa: CASSTGTGNSYEQYF
clone_size: few; cdr3_length: 12; d_call: TRBD1; j_call: TRBJ1-1; v_call: TRBV5-4; cdr3_nt: TGTGCCAGCTATAACAGGGGCACTGAAGCTTTCTTT; cdr3_aa: CASYNRGTEAFF
clone_size: NA; cdr3_length: 15; d_call: NA; j_call: TRBJ2-7; v_call: TRBV7-3; cdr3_nt: TGTGCCAGCAGCTTAAATGGGGGCCCCTCCTACGAGCAGTACTTC; cdr3_aa: CASSLNGGPSYEQYF
clone_size: NA; cdr3_length: 15; d_call: NA; j_call: TRBJ1-6; v_call: TRBV11-1; cdr3_nt: TGTGCCAGCAGCCTATCGGAGGGAATGAGTTCACCCCTCCACTTT; cdr3_aa: CASSLSEGMSSPLHF
clone_size: NA; cdr3_length: 16; d_call: TRBD2; j_call: TRBJ2-3; v_call: TRBV10-3; cdr3_nt: TGTGCCATCAGCCGGACTAGCGGGGGGGCCGCCGATACGCAGTATTTT; cdr3_aa: CAISRTSGGAADTQYF
clone_size: NA; cdr3_length: 16; d_call: NA; j_call: TRBJ1-6; v_call: TRBV6-5; cdr3_nt: TGTGCCAGCAGTTACTCTTACGAACATAATAATTCACCCCTCCACTTT; cdr3_aa: CASSYSYEHNNSPLHF
clone_size: few; cdr3_length: 14; d_call: NA; j_call: TRBJ1-5; v_call: TRBV6-5; cdr3_nt: TGTGCCAGCAGTAAGAGAGGAATTTATCAGCCCCAGCATTTT; cdr3_aa: CASSKRGIYQPQHF
clone_size: NA; cdr3_length: 14; d_call: NA; j_call: TRBJ1-4; v_call: TRBV6-5; cdr3_nt: TGTGCCAGCAGCCGGTGGGGACAAGAGGAAAAACTGTTTTTT; cdr3_aa: CASSRWGQEEKLFF
clone_size: NA; cdr3_length: 17; d_call: TRBD1; j_call: TRBJ1-5; v_call: TRBV27; cdr3_nt: TGTGCCAGCACTTCCGGACAGGGGGCTGGTAGCAATCAGCCCCAGCATTTT; cdr3_aa: CASTSGQGAGSNQPQHF
clone_size: NA; cdr3_length: 14; d_call: NA; j_call: TRBJ2-5; v_call: TRBV5-1; cdr3_nt: TGCGCCAGCAAGCCCCGACAGATACAAGAGACCCAGTACTTC; cdr3_aa: CASKPRQIQETQYF
clone_size: NA; cdr3_length: 17; d_call: TRBD2; j_call: TRBJ2-2; v_call: TRBV19; cdr3_nt: TGTGCCAGTAGTAGGGCTGCGCGGGAGGGCCCGGACGGGGAGCTGTTTTTT; cdr3_aa: CASSRAAREGPDGELFF
clone_size: NA; cdr3_length: 15; d_call: NA; j_call: TRBJ1-3; v_call: TRBV7-2; cdr3_nt: TGTGCCAGCAGCTTTCACAGTTTCTCTGGAAACACCATATATTTT; cdr3_aa: CASSFHSFSGNTIYF
clone_size: NA; cdr3_length: 15; d_call: TRBD2; j_call: TRBJ2-2; v_call: TRBV11-2; cdr3_nt: TGTGCCACCGGACTAGCGGGGGACTACACCGGGGAGCTGTTTTTT; cdr3_aa: CATGLAGDYTGELFF
clone_size: NA; cdr3_length: 14; d_call: NA; j_call: TRBJ2-7; v_call: TRBV5-1; cdr3_nt: TGCGCCAGCAGCTTCTTTGACAGCTCCTACGAGCAGTACTTC; cdr3_aa: CASSFFDSSYEQYF
clone_size: NA; cdr3_length: 16; d_call: TRBD1; j_call: TRBJ2-7; v_call: TRBV5-1; cdr3_nt: TGCGCCAGCAGCTTGCCTCCGGGACAGGGGACCTACGAGCAGTACTTC; cdr3_aa: CASSLPPGQGTYEQYF
clone_size: once; cdr3_length: 13; d_call: NA; j_call: TRBJ1-2; v_call: TRBV28; cdr3_nt: TGTGCCGGCACTGGGGGCTCAGACTATGGCTACACCTTC; cdr3_aa: CAGTGGSDYGYTF
clone_size: NA; cdr3_length: 15; d_call: NA; j_call: TRBJ2-2; v_call: TRBV10-3; cdr3_nt: TGTGCCATCAGTGAGCTCTCAGCGAACACCGGGGAGCTGTTTTTT; cdr3_aa: CAISELSANTGELFF
clone_size: NA; cdr3_length: 14; d_call: NA; j_call: TRBJ1-4; v_call: TRBV6-5; cdr3_nt: TGTGCCAGCAGCAGTTCTGCAACTAATGAAAAACTGTTTTTT; cdr3_aa: CASSSSATNEKLFF
clone_size: once; cdr3_length: 15; d_call: NA; j_call: TRBJ2-1; v_call: TRBV6-6; cdr3_nt: TGTGCCAGCAGTTACGCGGGCACTGGCTACAATGAGCAGTTCTTC; cdr3_aa: CASSYAGTGYNEQFF
clone_size: NA; cdr3_length: 14; d_call: NA; j_call: TRBJ2-2; v_call: TRBV11-2; cdr3_nt: TGTGCCAGCAGCCCTCAGGAGAACACCGGGGAGCTGTTTTTT; cdr3_aa: CASSPQENTGELFF
clone_size: NA; cdr3_length: 12; d_call: TRBD2; j_call: TRBJ2-1; v_call: TRBV27; cdr3_nt: TGTGCCAGCAGGGGACTAGGCAATGAGCAGTTCTTC; cdr3_aa: CASRGLGNEQFF
clone_size: NA; cdr3_length: 13; d_call: NA; j_call: TRBJ1-1; v_call: TRBV25-1; cdr3_nt: TGTGCCAGCAGTGGCTCGGCGGACACTGAAGCTTTCTTT; cdr3_aa: CASSGSADTEAFF
clone_size: NA; cdr3_length: 13; d_call: TRBD1; j_call: TRBJ1-1; v_call: TRBV30; cdr3_nt: TGTGCCTGGAGTCGAGGACAGGGGGGTGAAGCTTTCTTT; cdr3_aa: CAWSRGQGGEAFF
clone_size: once; cdr3_length: 13; d_call: NA; j_call: TRBJ1-1; v_call: TRBV28; cdr3_nt: TGTGCCAGCACCCGATCGGGGGGCACTGAAGCTTTCTTT; cdr3_aa: CASTRSGGTEAFF
clone_size: NA; cdr3_length: 12; d_call: TRBD1; j_call: TRBJ1-2; v_call: TRBV25-1; cdr3_nt: TGTGCCAGCCAGGGACAGTTCTATGGCTACACCTTC; cdr3_aa: CASQGQFYGYTF
clone_size: once; cdr3_length: 14; d_call: TRBD2; j_call: TRBJ2-5; v_call: TRBV6-5; cdr3_nt: TGTGCCAGCAGTCCGCGACTAGCGGATGAGACCCAGTACTTC; cdr3_aa: CASSPRLADETQYF
clone_size: NA; cdr3_length: 15; d_call: TRBD1; j_call: TRBJ1-2; v_call: TRBV5-1; cdr3_nt: TGCGCCAGCAGCGACTTACGACAGGGGGCGGAAGGCTACACCTTC; cdr3_aa: CASSDLRQGAEGYTF
clone_size: few; cdr3_length: 11; d_call: NA; j_call: TRBJ2-7; v_call: TRBV2; cdr3_nt: TGTGCCAGCGGGCCAGCCTACGAGCAGTACTTC; cdr3_aa: CASGPAYEQYF
clone_size: many; cdr3_length: 13; d_call: NA; j_call: TRBJ1-5; v_call: TRBV28; cdr3_nt: TGTGCCACCCAACGAGCTATCGGGCAGCCCCAGCATTTT; cdr3_aa: CATQRAIGQPQHF
clone_size: NA; cdr3_length: 14; d_call: TRBD2; j_call: TRBJ2-4; v_call: TRBV6-6; cdr3_nt: TGTGCCAGTTCCACGGGGACTATTCAAAACATTCAGTACTTC; cdr3_aa: CASSTGTIQNIQYF
clone_size: NA; cdr3_length: 16; d_call: TRBD1; j_call: TRBJ1-2; v_call: TRBV7-8; cdr3_nt: TGTGCCAGCAGCACCACCCCGACCGGGACAGGGGGAGGCTACACCTTC; cdr3_aa: CASSTTPTGTGGGYTF
clone_size: NA; cdr3_length: 19; d_call: TRBD2; j_call: TRBJ2-1; v_call: TRBV27; cdr3_nt: TGTGCCAGCAGTTTATCTACCGGGAGGGCCTGGGGGTCCTACAATGAGCAGTTCTTC; cdr3_aa: CASSLSTGRAWGSYNEQFF
clone_size: once; cdr3_length: 18; d_call: NA; j_call: TRBJ2-3; v_call: TRBV27; cdr3_nt: TGTGCCAGCAGTTTATCGATTCTCCGCGGGGCCCTGGGAGATACGCAGTATTTT; cdr3_aa: CASSLSILRGALGDTQYF
clone_size: NA; cdr3_length: 15; d_call: NA; j_call: TRBJ1-2; v_call: TRBV6-5; cdr3_nt: TGTGCCAGCAGTTACTCGGTCAACTATAACTATGGCTACACCTTC; cdr3_aa: CASSYSVNYNYGYTF
clone_size: NA; cdr3_length: 17; d_call: NA; j_call: TRBJ1-3; v_call: TRBV28; cdr3_nt: TGTGCCAGCAGTTTAGGGGGGGCCGGCATCTCTGGAAACACCATATATTTT; cdr3_aa: CASSLGGAGISGNTIYF
clone_size: NA; cdr3_length: 13; d_call: TRBD1; j_call: TRBJ2-5; v_call: TRBV25-1; cdr3_nt: TGTGCCAGCAGTGAATATCCAGGGGGGACCCAGTACTTC; cdr3_aa: CASSEYPGGTQYF
clone_size: NA; cdr3_length: 16; d_call: NA; j_call: TRBJ1-4; v_call: TRBV27; cdr3_nt: TGTGCCAGCAGTTTGTTTTATGGCAGTACTAATGAAAAACTGTTTTTT; cdr3_aa: CASSLFYGSTNEKLFF
clone_size: NA; cdr3_length: 17; d_call: NA; j_call: TRBJ2-2; v_call: TRBV11-2; cdr3_nt: TGTGCCAGCAGCTTAGTTCAGATCAGGATCCTCACCGGGGAGCTGTTTTTT; cdr3_aa: CASSLVQIRILTGELFF
clone_size: NA; cdr3_length: 14; d_call: NA; j_call: TRBJ2-7; v_call: TRBV28; cdr3_nt: TGTGCCAGCAGTCCCAGAGGAACCTACTACGAGCAGTACTTC; cdr3_aa: CASSPRGTYYEQYF
clone_size: NA; cdr3_length: 14; d_call: TRBD1; j_call: TRBJ2-7; v_call: TRBV19; cdr3_nt: TGTGCCAGTAGTAATGGACAGGGGCAATGGGAGCAGTACTTC; cdr3_aa: CASSNGQGQWEQYF
clone_size: NA; cdr3_length: 17; d_call: TRBD1; j_call: TRBJ1-5; v_call: TRBV4-1; cdr3_nt: TGCGCCAGCAGCCCCGTCCCGGGACAGGGGGCGGGTCAGCCCCAGCATTTT; cdr3_aa: CASSPVPGQGAGQPQHF
clone_size: NA; cdr3_length: 14; d_call: NA; j_call: TRBJ1-2; v_call: TRBV27; cdr3_nt: TGTGCCAGCAGTTTAGTACAGAGTAACTATGGCTACACCTTC; cdr3_aa: CASSLVQSNYGYTF
clone_size: NA; cdr3_length: 14; d_call: TRBD1; j_call: TRBJ1-5; v_call: TRBV2; cdr3_nt: TGTGCCAGCAGTGGGACAGGGGGAGGGCAGCCCCAGCATTTT; cdr3_aa: CASSGTGGGQPQHF
clone_size: NA; cdr3_length: 18; d_call: NA; j_call: TRBJ1-1; v_call: TRBV4-1; cdr3_nt: TGCGCCAGCAGCCAAGCCGCGGGGCGGGGGGACATGAACACTGAAGCTTTCTTT; cdr3_aa: CASSQAAGRGDMNTEAFF
clone_size: NA; cdr3_length: 15; d_call: NA; j_call: TRBJ2-1; v_call: TRBV2; cdr3_nt: TGTGCCAGCAGTGAATTGGGGGGTGACTACAATGAGCAGTTCTTC; cdr3_aa: CASSELGGDYNEQFF
clone_size: NA; cdr3_length: 17; d_call: TRBD1; j_call: TRBJ2-7; v_call: TRBV7-9; cdr3_nt: TGTGCCAGCAGCTCACCCGGGTGGGGGACAGGGGATGGAGAGCAGTACTTC; cdr3_aa: CASSSPGWGTGDGEQYF
clone_size: NA; cdr3_length: 14; d_call: NA; j_call: TRBJ1-1; v_call: TRBV5-1; cdr3_nt: TGCGCCAGCCGCCCCGGACAGATAAACACTGAAGCTTTCTTT; cdr3_aa: CASRPGQINTEAFF
clone_size: few; cdr3_length: 14; d_call: TRBD1; j_call: TRBJ2-7; v_call: TRBV6-1; cdr3_nt: TGTGCCAGCAGTGATTGGGACAGCTCCTACGAGCAGTACTTC; cdr3_aa: CASSDWDSSYEQYF
clone_size: NA; cdr3_length: 16; d_call: TRBD2; j_call: TRBJ2-7; v_call: TRBV2; cdr3_nt: TGTGCCAGCAGTCGGACTAGCGGGGTGGGCTCCTACGAGCAGTACTTC; cdr3_aa: CASSRTSGVGSYEQYF
clone_size: NA; cdr3_length: 14; d_call: NA; j_call: TRBJ1-1; v_call: TRBV14; cdr3_nt: TGTGCCAGCAGCCCCCTCAGGGATCACACTGAAGCTTTCTTT; cdr3_aa: CASSPLRDHTEAFF